The 19 T cell receptor beta chains given below trace back to one sample, sequenced in a study of chemoradiotherapy in HPV16-positive cancers. The assay was immunoSEQ multiplex PCR, and TCRdb's table has in-frame clones only and misses some. The table shows 10,000 to 11,000 clones, with 60% to 75% occurring only once. Sample acquisition took place from a patient who underwent chemoradiotherapy. Receptor source: a human donor with HPV-associated anogenital cancer.

The rearrangement uses TRBV29-1 and TRBJ1-2, with D possibly TRBD1 on 6 matching bases. The germline V and J ends were trimmed by 7 bases and 5 bases, with 14 bases remaining between them. Per germline, CDR1 SQVTM and CDR2 ANQGSEA. There are 12 residues in the CDR3. CDR3 sequence: CSAERGGYGYTF. CDR3 in DNA: TGCAGCGCCGAAAGGGGGGGGTATGGCTACACCTTC.

The CDR3 DNA sequence: TGTGCCAGCAGAACCGGGACGGCGAACACCGGGGAGCTGTTTTTT. Translating it yields CASRTGTANTGELFF. The rearrangement links TRBV7-2 to TRBJ2-2, with D possibly being TRBD1 or TRBD2 (5 bases each). Germline values: CDR1 SGHTA, CDR2 FQGNSA. V was clipped by 6 bases and J by 0 bases, with 11 bases between them. This CDR3 spans 15 amino acids.

This clone was seen more than once but under ten times. The CDR3 coding sequence is TGTGCCAGCAGTCGACTAGCGCCGCGCACCGGGGAGCTGTTTTTT. Translation: CASSRLAPRTGELFF. The V and J genes are TRBV2 and TRBJ2-2, with 8 bases aligning to TRBD2. The CDR3 runs 15 residues. In germline, CDR1 is SNHLY, CDR2 FYNNEI. V lost 5 bases and J lost 4; bases outside the gene matches: 6.

The chain has TRBV7-2 and TRBJ2-1; 9 bases match TRBD1. Germline V gene data show CDR1 as SGHTA and CDR2 as FQGNSA. The CDR3 totals 17 residues. V trimming: 5 bases; J trimming: 8 bases; junction bases outside the gene matches: 16. CDR3 sequence (DNA): TGTGCCAGCAGCATTAGAACCGGGACAGGGAAGGTCGATGAGCAGTTCTTC. Translated, it gives CASSIRTGTGKVDEQFF.

The chain recombines TRBV4-1 with TRBJ2-1, with 9 bases fitting TRBD1. The CDR3 is made up of 16 amino acids. The V gene's germline CDR1 is MGHRA and CDR2 YSYEKL. J lost 5 bases, V lost 1 base, and 6 bases had no gene match. The DNA of the CDR3 is TGCGCCAGCAGCCAAGGCGGACAGGGGACTAACAATGAGCAGTTCTTC. Protein: CASSQGGQGTNNEQFF.

The rearrangement joins TRBV28 to TRBJ1-4, with 10 bases that match TRBD1. The CDR3 has 15 residues. J gave up 8 bases and V 6 bases, and 9 bases lay outside the gene matches. Per germline, CDR1 MDHEN and CDR2 SYDVKM. The CDR3 nucleotides read TGTGCCAGCAGAGAGGAGACAGGGGGCGACGAAAAACTGTTTTTT. This encodes CASREETGGDEKLFF.

This clone has only a few counts. The rearrangement links TRBV2 to TRBJ1-5; tentatively, D is TRBD1 (5 bases). This CDR3 contains 15 residues. Germline loops: CDR1 SNHLY, CDR2 FYNNEI. Trimming stripped 4 bases from V and 0 bases from J, with 10 bases between. The CDR3 region is CASSVGAVSNQPQHF. The CDR3, as DNA: TGTGCCAGCAGTGTTGGGGCCGTTAGCAATCAGCCCCAGCATTTT. Full variable domain (outside the CDR3, taken from reference TRBV2 and TRBJ1-5): EPEVTQTPSHQVTQMGQEVILRCVPISNHLYFYWYRQILGQKVEFLVSFYNNEISEKSEIFDDQFSVERPDGSNFTLKIRSTKLEDSAMYFCASSVGAVSNQPQHFGDGTRLSIL.

The chain couples TRBV19 to TRBJ2-5; D is perhaps TRBD1 or TRBD2 (5 bases each). CDR1 is LNHDA and CDR2 is SQIVND in the germline V gene (reference sequence). This CDR3 is 15 amino acids long. Trimming removed 3 bases at V and 5 bases at J, with 16 bases between. CDR3 coding DNA: TGTGCCAGTAGTATTTACGGGGCGAAAGGGGAGACCCAGTACTTC. Amino acid sequence: CASSIYGAKGETQYF.

The genes are TRBV21-1 and TRBJ1-1; TRBD1 is the table's D call and was not checked against the DNA. TRBV21-1 is given as a pseudogene. CDR3 length equals 15 residues. The CDR3 reads CASSKTPGMNTEAFF. Here the CDR3 DNA reads TGTGCCAGCAGCAAAACCCCAGGGATGAACACTGAAGCTTTCTTT.

The V call is TRBV5-1, the J call TRBJ2-1; D is perhaps TRBD2 (7 bases). Trimming took 2 bases from V and 4 from J, leaving 13 bases between them. Germline CDR1 and CDR2: SGHRS and YFSETQ. The CDR3 runs to 15 residues. CDR3 bases: TGCGCCAGCAGCTTAGGGGGGGGCGGTTACAATGAGCAGTTCTTC. Protein sequence: CASSLGGGGYNEQFF.

The chain is built from TRBV5-1 and TRBJ1-2, with 7 bases identical to TRBD1. Per the germline V gene, CDR1 is SGHRS and CDR2 is YFSETQ. V dropped 5 bases and J dropped 0; count of bases not matched to a gene: 7. This CDR3 spans 15 amino acids. CDR3 bases: TGCGCCAGCAGGCCAACAGGGGTTTCTAACTATGGCTACACCTTC. It yields the protein CASRPTGVSNYGYTF.

This clone was detected only a few times. This sequence joins TRBV19 and TRBJ1-5; D may be TRBD1 (6 bases). V lost 2 bases, J lost 6 bases, and 11 bases lay in between. CDR1 is LNHDA, CDR2 SQIVND, per germline (reference sequence). The CDR3 runs to 14 residues. CDR3 nucleotide sequence: TGTGCCAGTAGTATATCAGGGGTGGGTCAGCCCCAGCATTTT. Translated: CASSISGVGQPQHF.

J is TRBJ2-7 and V is TRBV4-3, with TRBD2 as a possible D gene (5 bases). V was shortened by 1 base and J by 5 bases, with 9 bases between the two germline ends. Germline loops: CDR1 LGHNA, CDR2 YSLEER. This CDR3 has 13 residues. CDR3 coding DNA: TGCGCCAGCAGCCAAGGAGGGTATGACGAGCAGTACTTC. This codes for CASSQGGYDEQYF.

The chain has TRBV18 and TRBJ1-6; D may be TRBD1 (6 bases). Per germline, CDR1 KGHSH and CDR2 LQKENI. V lost 6 bases and J lost 8, with 14 bases in between. This CDR3 is 14 amino acids long. This chain's CDR3 is CASSADRTYSPLHF. As DNA, the CDR3 is TGTGCCAGCTCCGCGGACAGAACGTATTCACCCCTCCACTTT.

This clone has only one observation. CDR3: CASNSPLKQKPYGYTF. The DNA of the CDR3 is TGTGCCAGTAATAGCCCGCTGAAACAAAAACCCTATGGCTACACCTTC. The chain combines TRBV19 with TRBJ1-2; D is unclear. The V gene lost 7 bases and the J gene lost 4 bases, with 22 bases spanning the gap. This CDR3 spans 16 amino acids. The germline CDR1 and CDR2 sequences are LNHDA and SQIVND (reference sequence).

The chain employs TRBV4-1 and TRBJ2-7, with D perhaps matching TRBD1 or TRBD2 (5 bases each). Trimming left V 3 bases short and J 12 bases short, with 15 bases between. CDR3 length: 12 amino acids. Germline V gene lookup returns CDR1 MGHRA and CDR2 YSYEKL. The CDR3 nucleotides read TGCGCCAGCAGCCACGCCACCGGGACGCCGTACTTC. This encodes CASSHATGTPYF.

The chain couples TRBV7-9 to TRBJ2-7, with 9 bases lining up with TRBD2. The V segment lost 4 bases and the J segment 0 bases; nucleotides outside the gene matches: 4. The CDR3 length is 15 residues. Germline V gene data show CDR1 as SEHNR and CDR2 as FQNEAQ (reference sequence). CDR3 nucleotides: TGTGCCAGCAGCTCAACTAGCGGGTACTCCTACGAGCAGTACTTC. Its protein product is CASSSTSGYSYEQYF.

The rearrangement uses TRBV19 and TRBJ2-4; D ambiguous. This CDR3 contains 13 residues. The germline gives CDR1 LNHDA, CDR2 SQIVND (reference sequence). Trimming removed 3 bases at V and 8 bases at J, with 11 bases between. The CDR3 nucleotides read TGTGCCAGTAGTATGGACGGGTTGGACATTCAGTACTTC. The encoded protein is CASSMDGLDIQYF.

V and J are TRBV7-9 and TRBJ2-3, with D unresolved. Germline V gene lookup returns CDR1 SEHNR and CDR2 FQNEAQ (reference sequence). Trimming cost V 8 bases and J 3 bases, with 9 bases left between them. The CDR3 loop spans 12 amino acids. As DNA, the CDR3 is TGTGCCAGCTTGGGGTTAACAGATACGCAGTATTTT. Its translation: CASLGLTDTQYF. The full variable domain, in which reference TRBV7-9 and TRBJ2-3 provide the parts outside the CDR3, is DTGVSQNPRHKITKRGQNVTFRCDPISEHNRLYWYRQTLGQGPEFLTYFQNEAQLEKSRLLSDRFSAERPKGSFSTLEIQRTEQGDSAMYLCASLGLTDTQYFGPGTRLTVL.